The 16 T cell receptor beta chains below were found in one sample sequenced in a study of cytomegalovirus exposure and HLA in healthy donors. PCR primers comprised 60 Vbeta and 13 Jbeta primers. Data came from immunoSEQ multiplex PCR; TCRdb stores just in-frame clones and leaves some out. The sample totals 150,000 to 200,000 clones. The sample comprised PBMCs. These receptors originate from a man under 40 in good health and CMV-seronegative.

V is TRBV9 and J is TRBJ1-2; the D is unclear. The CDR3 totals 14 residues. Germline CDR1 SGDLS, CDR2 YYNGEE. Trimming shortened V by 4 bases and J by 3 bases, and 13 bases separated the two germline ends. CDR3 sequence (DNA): TGTGCCAGCAGCCCGAGTCAGGTCCACTATGGCTACACCTTC. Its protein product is CASSPSQVHYGYTF. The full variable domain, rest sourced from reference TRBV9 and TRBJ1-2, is DSGVTQTPKHLITATGQRVTLRCSPRSGDLSVYWYQQSLDQGLQFLIQYYNGEERAKGNILERFSAQQFPDLHSELNLSSLELGDSALYFCASSPSQVHYGYTFGSGTRLTVV.

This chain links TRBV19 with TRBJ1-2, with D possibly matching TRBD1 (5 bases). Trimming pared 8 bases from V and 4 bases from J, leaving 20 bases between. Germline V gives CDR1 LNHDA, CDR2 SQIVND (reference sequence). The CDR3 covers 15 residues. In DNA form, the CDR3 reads TGTGCCAGTCAACTCGGGAGTTCAGGGACCTATGGCTACACCTTC. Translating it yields CASQLGSSGTYGYTF.

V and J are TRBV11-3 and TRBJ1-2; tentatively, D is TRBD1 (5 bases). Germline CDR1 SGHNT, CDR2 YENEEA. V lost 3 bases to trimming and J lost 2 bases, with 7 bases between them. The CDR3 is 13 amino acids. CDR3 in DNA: TGTGCCAGCAGCTTCCCAGGGAACTATGGCTACACCTTC. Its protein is CASSFPGNYGYTF.

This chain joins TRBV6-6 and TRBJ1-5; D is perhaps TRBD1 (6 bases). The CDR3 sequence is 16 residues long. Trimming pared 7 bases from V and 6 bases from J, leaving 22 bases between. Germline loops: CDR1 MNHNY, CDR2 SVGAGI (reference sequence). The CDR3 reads CASTKTTQGLSQPQHF. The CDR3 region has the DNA TGTGCCAGCACCAAAACGACACAGGGTTTGAGTCAGCCCCAGCATTTT.

DNA for the CDR3: TGCGCCAGCAGCCAAGCGCCACAGGGGGTTACTAACTATGGCTACACCTTC. Protein sequence: CASSQAPQGVTNYGYTF. The chain uses TRBV4-3 and TRBJ1-2; 8 bases align to TRBD1. The CDR3 contains 17 residues. Trimming cost V 1 base and J 0 bases; bases outside gene matches: 7. Per the germline V gene, CDR1 is LGHNA and CDR2 is YSLEER.

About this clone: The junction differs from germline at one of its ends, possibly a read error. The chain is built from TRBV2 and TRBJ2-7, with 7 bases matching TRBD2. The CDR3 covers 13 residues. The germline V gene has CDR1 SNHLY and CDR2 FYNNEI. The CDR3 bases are TGTGCCACCAGTCGGCGGGAGCGCTACGAGCAGTACTTC. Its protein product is CATSRRERYEQYF. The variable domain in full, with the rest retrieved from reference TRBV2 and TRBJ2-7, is EPEVTQTPSHQVTQMGQEVILRCVPISNHLYFYWYRQILGQKVEFLVSFYNNEISEKSEIFDDQFSVERPDGSNFTLKIRSTKLEDSAMYFCATSRRERYEQYFGPGTRLTVT.

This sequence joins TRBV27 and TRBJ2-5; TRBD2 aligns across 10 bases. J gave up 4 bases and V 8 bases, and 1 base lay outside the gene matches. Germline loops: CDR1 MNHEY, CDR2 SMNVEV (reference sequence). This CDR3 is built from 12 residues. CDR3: CASWTSGETQYF. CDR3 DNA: TGTGCCAGCTGGACTAGCGGAGAGACCCAGTACTTC.

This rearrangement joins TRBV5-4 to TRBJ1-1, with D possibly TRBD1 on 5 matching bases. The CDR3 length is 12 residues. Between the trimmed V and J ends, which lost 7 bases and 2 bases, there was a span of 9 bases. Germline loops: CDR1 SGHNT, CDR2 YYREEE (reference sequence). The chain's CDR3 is CASGRGNTEAFF. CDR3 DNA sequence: TGTGCCAGCGGGAGGGGCAACACTGAAGCTTTCTTT.

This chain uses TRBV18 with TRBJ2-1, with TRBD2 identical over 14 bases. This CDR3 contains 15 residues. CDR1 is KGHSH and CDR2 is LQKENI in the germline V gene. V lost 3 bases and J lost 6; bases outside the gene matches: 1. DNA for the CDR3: TGTGCCAGCTCACCGGGACTAGCGGGGGTCAATGAGCAGTTCTTC. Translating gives CASSPGLAGVNEQFF.

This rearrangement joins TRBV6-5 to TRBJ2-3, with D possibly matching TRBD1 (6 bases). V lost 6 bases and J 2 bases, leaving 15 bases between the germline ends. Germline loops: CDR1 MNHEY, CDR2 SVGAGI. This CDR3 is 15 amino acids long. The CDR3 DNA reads TGTGCCAGCAGCCGACAGGTTGGGCTCACAGATACGCAGTATTTT. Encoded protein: CASSRQVGLTDTQYF.

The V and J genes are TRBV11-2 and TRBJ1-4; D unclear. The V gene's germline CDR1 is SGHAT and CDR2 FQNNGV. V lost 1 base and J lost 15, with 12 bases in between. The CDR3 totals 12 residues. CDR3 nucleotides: TGTGCCAGCAGCTTAGGGCCCCGACTGATGTTTTTT. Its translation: CASSLGPRLMFF. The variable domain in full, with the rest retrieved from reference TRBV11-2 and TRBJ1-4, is EAGVAQSPRYKIIEKRQSVAFWCNPISGHATLYWYQQILGQGPKLLIQFQNNGVVDDSQLPKDRFSAERLKGVDSTLKIQPAKLEDSAVYLCASSLGPRLMFFGSGTQLSVL.

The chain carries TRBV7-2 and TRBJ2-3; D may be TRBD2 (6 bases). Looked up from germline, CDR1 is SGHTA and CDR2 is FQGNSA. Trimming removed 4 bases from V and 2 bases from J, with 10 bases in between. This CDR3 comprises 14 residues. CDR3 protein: CASSSRTITDTQYF. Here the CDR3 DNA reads TGTGCCAGCAGCTCCCGGACTATCACAGATACGCAGTATTTT.

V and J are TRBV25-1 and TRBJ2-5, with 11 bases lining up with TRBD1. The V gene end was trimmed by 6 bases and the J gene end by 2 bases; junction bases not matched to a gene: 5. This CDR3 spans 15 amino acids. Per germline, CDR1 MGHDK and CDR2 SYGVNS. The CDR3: CASRTDRGQQETQYF. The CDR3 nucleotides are TGTGCCAGCAGAACGGACAGGGGGCAACAAGAGACCCAGTACTTC.

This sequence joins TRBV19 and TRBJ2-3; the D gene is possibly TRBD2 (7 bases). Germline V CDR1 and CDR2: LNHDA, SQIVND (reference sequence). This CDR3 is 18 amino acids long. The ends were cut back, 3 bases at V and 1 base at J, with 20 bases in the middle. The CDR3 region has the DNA TGTGCCAGTAGTATTTGTCGGGGGGCCCCGGTAGGCACAGATACGCAGTATTTT. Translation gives CASSICRGAPVGTDTQYF.

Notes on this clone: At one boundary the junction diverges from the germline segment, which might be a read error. The CDR3 DNA reads TGTGCCAGCAGTCAAGCCAGGGACACTGAAGCTTTCTTT. It is translated as CASSQARDTEAFF. This rearrangement joins TRBV2 to TRBJ1-1, with D perhaps matching TRBD1 (5 bases). CDR1 and CDR2 (germline): SNHLY, FYNNEI. The CDR3 extends over 13 amino acids.

CDR3 region: CASSGSLEANTGELFF. CDR3 coding DNA: TGTGCCAGCAGCGGCTCCCTTGAGGCGAACACCGGGGAGCTGTTTTTT. The chain uses TRBV7-9 and TRBJ2-2; D ambiguous. Trimming left V 5 bases short and J 0 bases short, with 13 bases between. The CDR3 contains 16 residues. From germline, CDR1 is SEHNR and CDR2 FQNEAQ (reference sequence).